Below are 15 T cell receptor beta chains sequenced from a single sample in a study of cytomegalovirus exposure and HLA in healthy donors. The PCR contained 60 Vbeta and 13 Jbeta primers. Clones were sequenced by immunoSEQ multiplex PCR, and TCRdb holds only the in-frame ones, with some missing. Among more than 110,000 clones, 60% to 85% were seen once, and the ten largest hold under 7.5%. The sample was PBMCs. These receptors originate from a man in his forties or fifties in good health and CMV-seropositive.

The CDR3 reads CASSQDAGNTEAFF. CDR3 coding DNA: TGTGCCAGCAGCCAAGATGCGGGTAACACTGAAGCTTTCTTT. This chain links TRBV4-2 with TRBJ1-1; D not resolved. Germline V gene lookup returns CDR1 LGHNA and CDR2 YNFKEQ. The V end lost 0 bases, the J end lost 2 bases, and 7 bases lay between the germline ends. This CDR3 is 14 amino acids long.

V gene TRBV4-1 combines with J gene TRBJ1-2; 8 positions match TRBD1. V shed 0 bases, J shed 4 bases, and the junction held 7 bases outside the gene matches. Germline V gene lookup returns CDR1 MGHRA and CDR2 YSYEKL. CDR3 length: 16 residues. The CDR3 sequence is CASSQERTGSAYGYTF. The CDR3 nucleotides read TGCGCCAGCAGCCAAGAAAGGACAGGGTCCGCCTATGGCTACACCTTC.

The chain combines TRBV9 with TRBJ1-1; a weak D match, TRBD1 (5 bases). Germline lookup yields CDR1 SGDLS and CDR2 YYNGEE. This CDR3 contains 16 residues. V was trimmed by 0 bases and J by 1 base, leaving 13 bases between them. CDR3 in DNA: TGTGCCAGCAGCGTAGGGCCTGGCGGGGCGAACACTGAAGCTTTCTTT. The encoded protein is CASSVGPGGANTEAFF. The full variable domain, its missing parts supplied by reference TRBV9 and TRBJ1-1, is DSGVTQTPKHLITATGQRVTLRCSPRSGDLSVYWYQQSLDQGLQFLIQYYNGEERAKGNILERFSAQQFPDLHSELNLSSLELGDSALYFCASSVGPGGANTEAFFGQGTRLTVV.

V and J are TRBV28 and TRBJ2-7, with D tentatively TRBD1 (5 bases). The germline V gene encodes CDR1 MDHEN and CDR2 SYDVKM. V was shortened by 6 bases and J by 9 bases, with 15 bases between the two germline ends. The CDR3 covers 12 residues. The CDR3 protein is CASSPDSKRQYF. In DNA form, the CDR3 reads TGTGCCAGCAGCCCCGACAGTAAACGGCAGTACTTC.

The rearrangement uses TRBV29-1 and TRBJ2-7; 7 bases agree with TRBD2. The CDR3 length is 15 residues. Trimming took 4 bases from V and 3 from J; bases not matched to a gene: 12. CDR1 is SQVTM, CDR2 ANQGSEA, per germline. The CDR3 nucleotides are TGCAGCGTTGTGGGTCCACTAGCGCTCCACTACGAGCAGTACTTC. Its protein product is CSVVGPLALHYEQYF.

V and J are TRBV7-6 and TRBJ2-1, with TRBD2 identical over 9 bases. The length of the CDR3 is 15 residues. Per the germline V gene, CDR1 is SGHVS and CDR2 is FNYEAQ. The junction had 9 bases not matched to a gene; V was cut back by 5 bases and J by 7 bases. Written as DNA, the CDR3 is TGTGCCAGCAGCATATTAGCGGGGGAGGGGAATGAGCAGTTCTTC. This codes for CASSILAGEGNEQFF.

V is TRBV29-1 and J is TRBJ2-3; perhaps TRBD2 as D (5 bases). The length of the CDR3 is 13 residues. V dropped 4 bases and J dropped 1 base, with 9 bases sitting between them. Germline lookup yields CDR1 SQVTM and CDR2 ANQGSEA. The CDR3 coding sequence is TGCAGCGTTGCTAGCCTGGGCACAGATACGCAGTATTTT. It specifies CSVASLGTDTQYF.

V gene TRBV7-9 combines with J gene TRBJ2-7; 10 nucleotides align to TRBD2. CDR1 is SEHNR and CDR2 is FQNEAQ in the germline V gene (reference sequence). The length of the CDR3 is 14 residues. V lost 5 bases, J lost 3 bases, and 4 bases stayed unmatched. CDR3 protein: CASSPGTSVYEQYF. CDR3 bases: TGTGCCAGCAGCCCGGGGACTAGCGTCTACGAGCAGTACTTC. The full variable domain, in which reference TRBV7-9 and TRBJ2-7 provide the parts outside the CDR3, is DTGVSQNPRHKITKRGQNVTFRCDPISEHNRLYWYRQTLGQGPEFLTYFQNEAQLEKSRLLSDRFSAERPKGSFSTLEIQRTEQGDSAMYLCASSPGTSVYEQYFGPGTRLTVT.

The chain links TRBV19 to TRBJ2-4; D remains ambiguous. The CDR3 totals 15 residues. With 6 bases removed from V and 0 bases from J, the gap between germline ends came to 12 bases. Germline loops: CDR1 LNHDA, CDR2 SQIVND (reference sequence). The DNA for the CDR3 is TGTGCCAGTAGCAGTCAGACACTAGCCAAAAACATTCAGTACTTC. Translation gives CASSSQTLAKNIQYF.

This chain links TRBV4-2 with TRBJ2-3, with TRBD2 matching 10 bases. The CDR3 contains 15 residues. CDR1 is LGHNA and CDR2 is YNFKEQ in the germline V gene. V shed 0 bases, J shed 5 bases, and the junction held 2 bases outside the gene matches. The CDR3 DNA is TGTGCCAGCAGCCAAGACCTAGCGGGAGAAGATACGCAGTATTTT. This translates into CASSQDLAGEDTQYF.

V and J are TRBV13 and TRBJ1-1; tentative D call: TRBD1 (6 bases). Looked up from germline, CDR1 is PRHDT and CDR2 is FYEKMQ (reference sequence). V lost 5 bases and J 4 bases, leaving 11 bases between the germline ends. CDR3 length: 13 residues. The CDR3 loop is CASSPQGLTEAFF. CDR3 in DNA: TGTGCCAGCAGCCCTCAGGGGCTCACTGAAGCTTTCTTT.

The CDR3 protein is CASSNRDSLFF. In nucleotides, the CDR3 is TGTGCCAGCAGTAACCGGGACTCACTGTTCTTC. The chain combines TRBV2 with TRBJ2-1, with D possibly being TRBD2 (6 bases). The CDR3 loop spans 11 amino acids. V dropped 5 bases and J dropped 15 bases, with 14 bases sitting between them. Germline CDR1 reads SNHLY; CDR2 reads FYNNEI.

The chain carries TRBV7-9 and TRBJ2-5; 10 bases are a match to TRBD2. The end of the DNA fits TRBJ2-7 better, so the J call may be wrong. The V gene's germline CDR1 is SEHNR and CDR2 FQNEAQ (reference sequence). This CDR3 contains 18 residues. CDR3 nucleotide sequence: TGTGCCAGCAGCTTCCCTAGAAAGACGACTAGCGGGTTCTACGAGCAGTACTTC. Residues: CASSFPRKTTSGFYEQYF.

Concerning this clone: The junction departs from the called germline gene at one end, perhaps through a read error. Other DNA variants within this sample encode the same CDR3. The chain employs TRBV18 and TRBJ1-6; D not certain. CDR1 KGHSH and CDR2 LQKENI come from the germline V gene. The CDR3 totals 16 residues. The CDR3 spells CASSPLPQEVNSPLHF. CDR3 nucleotides: TGTGCCAGCTCACCGCTCCCCCAGGAGGTAAATTCCCCCCTCCACTTT.

The chain carries TRBV5-1 and TRBJ2-1; 10 bases align to TRBD2. This CDR3 region has 16 residues. Per germline, CDR1 SGHRS and CDR2 YFSETQ. Trimming cost V 0 bases and J 2 bases; bases outside gene matches: 2. CDR3 DNA: TGCGCCAGCAGCTTGGGAGCGGGGGGGACCTACAATGAGCAGTTCTTC. Protein product: CASSLGAGGTYNEQFF.